These 30 T cell receptor beta chains came from one sample sequenced in a study of blood T cells in healthy people across ages. Sample-barcoded 5' priming and a J-beta primer mix drove a second PCR of roughly 6 to 12 cycles. TCRdb analysed the 5' RACE reads with MiXCR anew, one entry per CDR3 protein. The table lists about 1,800,000 distinct CDR3 sequences, approximately 30% of them singletons. The sequencing input was blood. These receptors all come from a woman aged 30 to 39 in good health.

This sequence joins TRBV28 and TRBJ1-1, with a weak D call TRBD1 (6 bases). This CDR3 region has 20 residues. Between the trimmed V and J ends, which lost 5 bases and 2 bases, there was a span of 30 bases. Germline V gene sequence: CDR1 MDHEN, CDR2 SYDVKM. The CDR3: CASSAPGGAVGTGPNTEAFF. DNA of the CDR3: TGTGCCAGCAGTGCCCCGGGGGGCGCGGTAGGTACGGGGCCAAACACTGAAGCTTTCTTT.

This clonotype was counted only a few times. The chain combines TRBV12-3 or TRBV12-4 with TRBJ2-1; 8 nucleotides match TRBD2. The trim removed 5 bases at V and 7 bases at J, leaving 7 bases unmatched. This CDR3 spans 14 amino acids. The DNA of the CDR3 is TGTGCCAGCAGTCCGGGACTAGAGATAAATGAGCAGTTCTTC. This gives the protein CASSPGLEINEQFF.

V usage is TRBV5-5 and J usage is TRBJ2-3; weak D call: TRBD2 (6 bases). Trimming took 6 bases from V and 0 from J, leaving 14 bases between them. There are 15 residues in the CDR3. Germline CDR1 is SGHKS and CDR2 is YYEKEE (reference sequence). CDR3 sequence (DNA): TGTGCCAGCACACCTTTGGGGGGTAGCACAGATACGCAGTATTTT. Translating it yields CASTPLGGSTDTQYF.

The chain employs TRBV28 and TRBJ1-5; the D gene is possibly TRBD1 (6 bases). The V end was cut by 7 bases, the J end by 0 bases, with 31 bases between. The CDR3 runs to 21 residues. Looked up from germline, CDR1 is MDHEN and CDR2 is SYDVKM. CDR3 DNA: TGTGCCAGCACCGACCTGGAGGGGGACCTGGGAAAGGCTAATAGCAATCAGCCCCAGCATTTT. Translating gives CASTDLEGDLGKANSNQPQHF.

The genes are TRBV20-1 and TRBJ2-1; 11 nucleotides align to TRBD2. J was trimmed by 0 bases and V by 6 bases; bases with no gene match: 13. Germline V CDR1 and CDR2: DFQATT, SNEGSKA (reference sequence). CDR3 size: 18 residues. The CDR3: CSADPGLAVQSSYNEQFF. The CDR3 nucleotides are TGCAGTGCAGATCCGGGACTAGCGGTTCAGAGCTCCTACAATGAGCAGTTCTTC.

This clonotype was picked up a small number of times. The chain carries TRBV20-1 and TRBJ2-7; 8 bases match TRBD1. The ends lost 3 bases at V and 4 bases at J; junction bases unmatched: 11. The germline V gene encodes CDR1 DFQATT and CDR2 SNEGSKA (reference sequence). The CDR3 runs 15 residues. CDR3 sequence: CSASGQGLIYYEQYF. DNA for the CDR3: TGCAGTGCTAGCGGACAGGGCCTTATTTATTACGAGCAGTACTTC.

This clonotype occurred a few times. This chain links TRBV7-2 with TRBJ2-1; D might be TRBD1 (6 bases). With 5 bases removed from V and 7 bases from J, the gap between germline ends came to 15 bases. The V gene's germline CDR1 is SGHTA and CDR2 FQGNSA. The CDR3 sequence is 14 residues long. The CDR3 sequence is CASSISGGTNEQFF. As DNA, the CDR3 is TGTGCCAGCAGCATAAGTGGGGGCACGAATGAGCAGTTCTTC.

Worth noting for this clonotype: Mismatch with germline at one junction end may stem from a read error. The chain has TRBV18 and TRBJ1-1; 7 bases line up with TRBD1. The germline CDR1 and CDR2 sequences are KGHSH and LQKENI. The CDR3 has 13 residues. The CDR3 protein is CASSPQTGTEAFF. CDR3 DNA sequence: TGTGCCAGCTCACCACAGACAGGGACTGAGGCTTTCTTT.

This clonotype was counted a few times. The chain couples TRBV15 to TRBJ2-7, with D possibly TRBD1 on 5 matching bases. Germline CDR1 is LNHNV and CDR2 is YYDKDF (reference sequence). This CDR3 has 13 amino acids. Trimming shortened V by 0 bases and J by 6 bases, and 9 bases separated the two germline ends. The CDR3 DNA follows: TGTGCCACCAGCAGAGAAAGGGGAACCGAGCAGTACTTC. It encodes CATSRERGTEQYF.

The rearrangement uses TRBV11-3 and TRBJ2-1; D possibly corresponds to TRBD2 (7 bases). The CDR3 loop spans 15 amino acids. The V end lost 1 base, the J end lost 9 bases, and 16 bases lay between the germline ends. CDR1 and CDR2 (germline): SGHNT, YENEEA. The CDR3 loop reads CASSLGGGVWTEQFF. The CDR3 bases are TGTGCCAGCAGCTTAGGCGGGGGCGTTTGGACTGAGCAGTTCTTC.

This sequence joins TRBV5-1 and TRBJ1-1; D ambiguous. Germline CDR1 SGHRS, CDR2 YFSETQ. CDR3 size: 12 residues. V was pared by 4 bases and J by 11 bases, with 15 bases between. The chain's CDR3 is CASSVNSAGAFF. CDR3 DNA: TGCGCCAGCAGCGTAAATTCGGCGGGGGCTTTCTTT.

The chain is built from TRBV6-1 and TRBJ1-1; 8 positions agree with TRBD1. Germline values: CDR1 MNHNS, CDR2 SASEGT. The length of the CDR3 is 13 residues. The V gene end was trimmed by 4 bases and the J gene end by 7 bases; junction bases not matched to a gene: 5. CDR3 sequence (DNA): TGTGCCAGCAGTGTTACAGGGGGGGTTGAAGCTTTCTTT. It translates to CASSVTGGVEAFF.

This clonotype was seen at least ten times. The chain is built from TRBV20-1 and TRBJ2-3; D perhaps matches TRBD1 (6 bases). V was clipped by 6 bases and J by 1 base, with 20 bases between them. The CDR3 is 16 residues long. Germline CDR1 reads DFQATT; CDR2 reads SNEGSKA (reference sequence). The CDR3 loop is CSALRGQGGGTDTQYF. CDR3 DNA sequence: TGCAGTGCCCTCAGGGGTCAGGGTGGGGGCACAGATACGCAGTATTTT.

The rearrangement joins TRBV20-1 to TRBJ2-7; the match to TRBD1 covers 11 bases. J lost 5 bases, V lost 1 base, and 7 bases had no gene match. The CDR3 is 15 residues long. Germline CDR1 reads DFQATT; CDR2 reads SNEGSKA (reference sequence). In DNA, the CDR3 is TGCAGTGCTAGAGGGCGCGGGACAGGGGGGCACGAGCAGTACTTC. Translated, it gives CSARGRGTGGHEQYF.

This clonotype was counted many times. The rearrangement uses TRBV20-1 and TRBJ1-4; the D is unclear. Trimming removed 6 bases from V and 0 bases from J, with 8 bases in between. This CDR3 spans 13 amino acids. The germline V gene has CDR1 DFQATT and CDR2 SNEGSKA (reference sequence). The CDR3 here is CSAPSATNEKLFF. In nucleotides, the CDR3 is TGCAGTGCCCCTTCTGCAACTAATGAAAAACTGTTTTTT.

This clonotype was observed at least ten times. The chain couples TRBV20-1 to TRBJ1-2, with D possibly TRBD1 on 6 matching bases. The CDR3 covers 13 residues. The germline gives CDR1 DFQATT, CDR2 SNEGSKA (reference sequence). V was pared by 0 bases and J by 6 bases, with 11 bases between. CDR3 in DNA: TGCAGTGCTAGAGATCAAACAGGGCATGGCTACACCTTC. Encoded protein: CSARDQTGHGYTF.

This chain joins TRBV20-1 and TRBJ2-1, with 11 bases fitting TRBD1. Germline V gives CDR1 DFQATT, CDR2 SNEGSKA (reference sequence). This CDR3 comprises 15 residues. Unmatched junction bases numbered 13, after V lost 5 bases and J lost 10 bases. The CDR3 nucleotides are TGCAGTGCTCCTTTCCGGGACAGGGGGTTGTGGGAGCAGTTCTTC. Translated, it gives CSAPFRDRGLWEQFF.

The sample holds one count of this clonotype. The chain carries TRBV11-2 and TRBJ2-7, with D unresolved. Germline V lookup: CDR1 SGHAT, CDR2 FQNNGV. This CDR3 has 11 amino acids. The V and J ends lost 4 bases and 9 bases respectively, with 10 bases between them. The DNA of the CDR3 is TGTGCCAGCAGCTCGGCGGTTCTGCAGTACTTC. The encoded protein is CASSSAVLQYF.

This chain joins TRBV5-1 and TRBJ2-7; TRBD1 aligns across 9 bases. V gave up 2 bases and J gave up 3 bases; unmatched junction bases: 6. The CDR3 has 15 residues. Germline V gene data show CDR1 as SGHRS and CDR2 as YFSETQ. DNA for the CDR3: TGCGCCAGCAGCTTATCCACGGGACAGGGCTACGAGCAGTACTTC. As protein: CASSLSTGQGYEQYF.

This chain uses TRBV29-1 with TRBJ1-2; 7 bases are shared with TRBD1. Germline CDR1 is SQVTM and CDR2 is ANQGSEA. V lost 3 bases, J lost 6 bases, and 7 bases stayed unmatched. The CDR3 is made up of 13 amino acids. CDR3 protein: CSVDDREENGYTF. Written as DNA, the CDR3 is TGCAGCGTTGATGACAGGGAGGAGAATGGCTACACCTTC.

This clonotype has ten or more counts. CDR3 residues: CASSFTGDNHRYF. CDR3 nucleotide sequence: TGTGCCAGCAGCTTTACAGGGGATAATCATCGGTACTTC. V gene TRBV7-8 combines with J gene TRBJ2-7, with 7 bases aligning to TRBD1. This CDR3 contains 13 residues. CDR1 and CDR2 (germline): SGHVS, FQNEAQ. The ends lost 3 bases at V and 12 bases at J; junction bases unmatched: 11.

Notes on this clonotype: A much bigger clone sits one base away, suggesting this may be a read error. The V call is TRBV20-1, the J call TRBJ2-1, with D possibly matching TRBD1 (6 bases). The germline V gene has CDR1 DFQATT and CDR2 SNEGSKA (reference sequence). This CDR3 spans 16 amino acids. The CDR3 DNA reads TGCAGTGCTAGAGATAGGGGGAGAGGCTCCTACAATGAGCGGTTCTTC. It is translated as CSARDRGRGSYNERFF.

This chain links TRBV5-4 with TRBJ2-3; 11 bases align to TRBD2. The CDR3 spans 14 residues. V lost 0 bases to trimming and J lost 12 bases; unmatched junction nucleotides: 6. CDR1 and CDR2 (germline): SGHNT, YYREEE (reference sequence). The CDR3 nucleotides read TGTGCCAGCAGCTTGGCGGCTAGCGGGGGGTATCAGTATTTT. Protein product: CASSLAASGGYQYF.

The CDR3 DNA reads as TGTGCCAGCAGCCACCTGGGGGATACGCAGTATTTT. This gives the protein CASSHLGDTQYF. The rearrangement links TRBV7-3 to TRBJ2-3; no clear D. Trimming left V 5 bases short and J 6 bases short, with 9 bases between. The CDR3 runs to 12 residues. Germline loops: CDR1 SGHTA, CDR2 FQGTGA.

The chain joins TRBV20-1 to TRBJ2-7; 8 nucleotides align to TRBD2. CDR1 and CDR2 (germline): DFQATT, SNEGSKA (reference sequence). With 5 bases clipped from V and 0 bases from J, the junction kept 6 bases outside the gene matches. The CDR3 is made up of 14 amino acids. In DNA form, the CDR3 reads TGCAGTGCTTTACGCGGGAGGAGCTCCTACGAGCAGTACTTC. Encoded protein: CSALRGRSSYEQYF.

The genes are TRBV15 and TRBJ2-7; 10 bases are a match to TRBD1. Germline values: CDR1 LNHNV, CDR2 YYDKDF (reference sequence). The CDR3 sequence is 18 residues long. V shed 3 bases and J 0 bases; nucleotides not matched to a gene: 11. The CDR3 here is CATSSRTGGNPSSYEQYF. The CDR3 bases are TGTGCCACCAGCAGTCGGACAGGGGGTAACCCAAGCTCCTACGAGCAGTACTTC.

This clonotype was seen more than once but under ten times. The chain combines TRBV10-3 with TRBJ2-7; 7 positions agree with TRBD2. Per germline, CDR1 ENHRY and CDR2 SYGVKD. The CDR3 consists of 14 residues. Trimming at V came to 3 bases and at J to 3 bases, leaving 5 bases not matched to a gene. The DNA of the CDR3 is TGTGCCATCAGTGATCGGACTAGTTTCTACGAGCAGTACTTC. As protein: CAISDRTSFYEQYF.

This clonotype was found a few times. The rearrangement uses TRBV5-5 and TRBJ2-1; D not certain. Germline loops: CDR1 SGHKS, CDR2 YYEKEE (reference sequence). Trimming took off 5 bases at V and 0 bases at J, with 9 bases between the two ends. This CDR3 contains 14 residues. CDR3 in DNA: TGTGCCAGCAGACGGACGGACTCCTACAATGAGCAGTTCTTC. Protein sequence: CASRRTDSYNEQFF.

The chain joins TRBV9 to TRBJ2-6; D gene uncertain. The CDR3 length is 15 residues. The germline CDR1 and CDR2 sequences are SGDLS and YYNGEE. The V end lost 3 bases, the J end lost 0 bases, and 7 bases lay between the germline ends. CDR3 nucleotide sequence: TGTGCCAGCAGCGGGGCAGGCTCTGGGGCCAACGTCCTGACTTTC. Translated, it gives CASSGAGSGANVLTF.

The chain uses TRBV5-5 and TRBJ2-3; perhaps TRBD2 as D (5 bases). This CDR3 spans 17 amino acids. Germline assignment: CDR1 SGHKS and CDR2 YYEKEE (reference sequence). V lost 0 bases and J lost 0, with 14 bases in between. Written as DNA, the CDR3 is TGTGCCAGCAGCTTGGTGGGTGATCGGGATAGCACAGATACGCAGTATTTT. Translation: CASSLVGDRDSTDTQYF.